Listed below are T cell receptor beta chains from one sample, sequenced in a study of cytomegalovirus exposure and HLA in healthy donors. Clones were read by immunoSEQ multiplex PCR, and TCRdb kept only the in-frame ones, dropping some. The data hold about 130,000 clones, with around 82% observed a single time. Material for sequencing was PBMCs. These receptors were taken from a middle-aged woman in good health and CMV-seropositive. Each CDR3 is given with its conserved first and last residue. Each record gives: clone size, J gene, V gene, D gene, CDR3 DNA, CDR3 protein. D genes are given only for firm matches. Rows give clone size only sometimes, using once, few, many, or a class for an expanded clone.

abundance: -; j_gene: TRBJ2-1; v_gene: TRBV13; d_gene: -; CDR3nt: TGTGCCAGCAGCTTAGCCTATATCGAAAATTACAATGAGCAGTTCTTC; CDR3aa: CASSLAYIENYNEQFF
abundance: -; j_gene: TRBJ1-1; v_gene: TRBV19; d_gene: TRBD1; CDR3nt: TGTGCCAGTAGGGCATACAGGGGAGACACTGAAGCTTTCTTT; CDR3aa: CASRAYRGDTEAFF
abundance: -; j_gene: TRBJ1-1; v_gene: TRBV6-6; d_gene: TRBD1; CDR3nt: TGTGCCAGCAGTTCGACAGGGGGCCGGGAAACTGAAGCTTTCTTT; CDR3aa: CASSSTGGRETEAFF
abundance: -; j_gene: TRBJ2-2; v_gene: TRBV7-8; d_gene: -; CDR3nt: TGTGCCAGCAGCTTAGTTCCCGCGGGCGTAAACACCGGGGAGCTGTTTTTT; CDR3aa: CASSLVPAGVNTGELFF
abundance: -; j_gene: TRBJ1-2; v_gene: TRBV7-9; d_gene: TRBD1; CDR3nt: TGTGCCAGCAGCCTGACAGGGGGAGGCGGCTACACCTTC; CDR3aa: CASSLTGGGGYTF
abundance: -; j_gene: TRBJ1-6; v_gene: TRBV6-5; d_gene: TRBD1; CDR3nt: TGTGCCAGCACCTCAGGGGGTTCACCCCTCCACTTT; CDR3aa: CASTSGGSPLHF
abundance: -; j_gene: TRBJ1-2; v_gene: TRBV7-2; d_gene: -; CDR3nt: TGTGCCAGCAGGTTCGACCCGCAGGATGACTATGGCTACACCTTC; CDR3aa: CASRFDPQDDYGYTF
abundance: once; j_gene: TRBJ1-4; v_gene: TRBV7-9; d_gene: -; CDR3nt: TGTGCCAGCAGCAAGAGCCCCACAGGTCCAACTAATGAAAAACTGTTTTTT; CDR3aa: CASSKSPTGPTNEKLFF
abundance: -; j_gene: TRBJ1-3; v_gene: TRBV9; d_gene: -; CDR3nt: TGTGCCAGCAGCGCGTACTCTGGAAACACCATATATTTT; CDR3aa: CASSAYSGNTIYF
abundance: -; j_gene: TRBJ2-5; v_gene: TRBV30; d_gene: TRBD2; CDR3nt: TGTGCCTGGACTAGCGGGAGAGTGGAGACCCAGTACTTC; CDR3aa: CAWTSGRVETQYF
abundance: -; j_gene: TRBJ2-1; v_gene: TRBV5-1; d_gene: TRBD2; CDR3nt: TGCGCCAGCAGCTTGTCTAGCGGAGGGAACAGTGAGCGGTTCTTC; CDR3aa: CASSLSSGGNSERFF
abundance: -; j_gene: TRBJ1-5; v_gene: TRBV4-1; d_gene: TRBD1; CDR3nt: TGCGCCAGCAGCCAAGACGGCCTTAGGGGGCGCGGAAGCCCCAATCAGCCCCAGCATTTT; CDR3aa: CASSQDGLRGRGSPNQPQHF
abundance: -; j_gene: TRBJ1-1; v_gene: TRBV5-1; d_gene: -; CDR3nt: TGCGCCAGCAGCGGGGGGTGGCGGGAAAAGACTGAAGCTTTCTTT; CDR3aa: CASSGGWREKTEAFF
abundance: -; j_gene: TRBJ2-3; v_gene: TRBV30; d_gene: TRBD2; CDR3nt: TGTGCCTGGAGTGCCGCGACTAGCGGGAGGGTAGATACGCAGTATTTT; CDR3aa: CAWSAATSGRVDTQYF
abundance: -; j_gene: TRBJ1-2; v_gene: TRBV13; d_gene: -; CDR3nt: TGTGCCAGCAGCTCAGAGGTGGATGGCTACACCTTC; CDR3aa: CASSSEVDGYTF
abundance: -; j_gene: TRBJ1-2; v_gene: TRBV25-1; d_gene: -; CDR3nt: TGTGCCAGCAGCTTGCAGGATTCCTATGGCTACACCTTC; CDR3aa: CASSLQDSYGYTF
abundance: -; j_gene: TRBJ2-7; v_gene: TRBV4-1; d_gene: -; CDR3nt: TGCGCCAGCAGCCGCGTTTCCTCCTACGAGCAGTACTTC; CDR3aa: CASSRVSSYEQYF
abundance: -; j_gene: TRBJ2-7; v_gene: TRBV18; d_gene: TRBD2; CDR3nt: TGTGCCAGCTCACCTCCTAGCGGTTCCTACGGGCAGTACTTC; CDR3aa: CASSPPSGSYGQYF
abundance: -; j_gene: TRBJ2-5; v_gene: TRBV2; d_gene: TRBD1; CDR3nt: TGTGCCAGCAGTTGGGGACAGGGGCTCCAAGAGACCCAGTACTTC; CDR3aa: CASSWGQGLQETQYF
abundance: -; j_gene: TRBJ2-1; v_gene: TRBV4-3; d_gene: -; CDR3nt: TGCGCCAGCAGCCAAGATTTCGCTACCCATGGCTACAATGAGCAGTTCTTC; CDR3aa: CASSQDFATHGYNEQFF
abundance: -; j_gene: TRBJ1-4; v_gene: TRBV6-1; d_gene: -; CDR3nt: TGTGCCAGCAGTGAACCTTTCCAGGGCGGTAATGAAAAACTGTTTTTT; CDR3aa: CASSEPFQGGNEKLFF
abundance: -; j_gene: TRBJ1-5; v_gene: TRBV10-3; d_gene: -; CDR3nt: TGTGCCATCAGTGAGCAGGGTGTCAATCAGCCCCAGCATTTT; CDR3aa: CAISEQGVNQPQHF
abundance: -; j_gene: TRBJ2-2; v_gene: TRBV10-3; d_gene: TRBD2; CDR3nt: TGTGCCATCAGTGGGCAAGCGGGAGAGCCTTGGAGCGGGGAGCTGTTTTTT; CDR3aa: CAISGQAGEPWSGELFF
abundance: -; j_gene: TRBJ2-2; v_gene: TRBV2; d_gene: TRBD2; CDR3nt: TGTGCCAGCAGTGTTCGGACTAGCGGGATCACCGGGGAGCTGTTTTTT; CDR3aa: CASSVRTSGITGELFF
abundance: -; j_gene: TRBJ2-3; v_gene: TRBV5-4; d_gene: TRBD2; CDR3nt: TGTGCCAGCAGAACCTGGACTAGTGCAGATACGCAGTATTTT; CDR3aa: CASRTWTSADTQYF
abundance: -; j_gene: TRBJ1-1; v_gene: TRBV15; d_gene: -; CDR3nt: TGTGCCACCAGCAGAGAAGGGTGGATGGGGGGGTACACTGAAGCTTTCTTT; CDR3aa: CATSREGWMGGYTEAFF
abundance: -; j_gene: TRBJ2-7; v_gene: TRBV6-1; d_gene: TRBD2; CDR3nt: TGTGCCAGCAGTGAAATCAGCGGGAGCAGGCACGAGCAGTACTTC; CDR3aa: CASSEISGSRHEQYF
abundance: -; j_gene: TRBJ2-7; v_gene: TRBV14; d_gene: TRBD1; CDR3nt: TGTGCCAGCAGCCAAGATCGGACAGGGCAGTACTTC; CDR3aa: CASSQDRTGQYF
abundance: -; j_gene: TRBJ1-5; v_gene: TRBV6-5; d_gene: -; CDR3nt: TGTGCCAGTACTAACGGCCAGGGCTTGCAGCCCCAGCATTTT; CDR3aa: CASTNGQGLQPQHF
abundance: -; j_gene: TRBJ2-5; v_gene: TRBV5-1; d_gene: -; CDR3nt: TGCGCCAGCAGCGATAACAAGCGGGAGACCCAGTACTTC; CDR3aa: CASSDNKRETQYF
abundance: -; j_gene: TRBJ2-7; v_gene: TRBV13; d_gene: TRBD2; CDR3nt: TGTGCCAGCAGCTCGATAGCGGGAGGGCGGTACGAGCAGTACTTC; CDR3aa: CASSSIAGGRYEQYF
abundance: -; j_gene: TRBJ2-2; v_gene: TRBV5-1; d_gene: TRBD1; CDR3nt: TGCGCCAGCAGTCCCTGGGACAGGGGCACTACCCAATTATCGAACACCGGGGAGCTGTTTTTT; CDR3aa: CASSPWDRGTTQLSNTGELFF
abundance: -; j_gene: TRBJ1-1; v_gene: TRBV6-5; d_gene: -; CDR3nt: TGTGCCAGCAGTTACGGGCAGGGAAAAGCTTTCTTT; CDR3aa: CASSYGQGKAFF
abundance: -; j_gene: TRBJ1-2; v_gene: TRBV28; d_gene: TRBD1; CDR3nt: TGTGCCAGCAGTTCCGGGACAGGGGTCTATGGCTACACCTTC; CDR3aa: CASSSGTGVYGYTF
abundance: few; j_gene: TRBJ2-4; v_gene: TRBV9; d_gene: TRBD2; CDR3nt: TGTGCCAGCAGCGTAGGCGGGGGACAAAACATTCAGTACTTC; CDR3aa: CASSVGGGQNIQYF
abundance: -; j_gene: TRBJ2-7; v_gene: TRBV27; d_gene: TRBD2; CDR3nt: TGTGCCAGCAGTTTAGCGGGAGGCGGCTACGAGCAGTACTTC; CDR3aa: CASSLAGGGYEQYF
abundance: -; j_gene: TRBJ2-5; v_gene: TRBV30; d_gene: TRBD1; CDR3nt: TGTGCCTGGAGTACAGGGGCTAGGGCTCGGGAGACCCAGTACTTC; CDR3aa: CAWSTGARARETQYF
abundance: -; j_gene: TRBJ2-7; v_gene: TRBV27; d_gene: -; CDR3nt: TGTGCCAGCAGTTTGGCGACTCCCTACGAGCAGTACTTC; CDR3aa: CASSLATPYEQYF
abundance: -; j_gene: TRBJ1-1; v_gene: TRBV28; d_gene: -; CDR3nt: TGTGCCAGCAGTTCAACCAGCAGGGAACGATCTGAAGCTTTCTTT; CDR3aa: CASSSTSRERSEAFF
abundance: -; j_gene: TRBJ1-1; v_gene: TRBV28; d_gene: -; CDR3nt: TGTGCCAGCAGCCAGACAGGTGTGAACACTGAAGCTTTCTTT; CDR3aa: CASSQTGVNTEAFF
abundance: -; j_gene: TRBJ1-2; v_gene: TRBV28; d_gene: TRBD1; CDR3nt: TGTGCCAGCAGTTTCCCGGGACAGGGCAACACCTTC; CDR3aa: CASSFPGQGNTF
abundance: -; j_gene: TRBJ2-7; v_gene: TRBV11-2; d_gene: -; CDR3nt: TGTGCCAGCAGCTTGGCAGGGCGTCACGAGCAGTACTTC; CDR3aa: CASSLAGRHEQYF
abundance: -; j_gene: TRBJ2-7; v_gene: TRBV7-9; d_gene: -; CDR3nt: TGTGCCAGCAGCCCCCTCCCCTACGAGCAGTACTTC; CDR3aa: CASSPLPYEQYF
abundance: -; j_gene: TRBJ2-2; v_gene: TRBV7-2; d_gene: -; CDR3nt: TGTGCCAGCAGCTTAGATATTCGGGGGGCGGACACCGGGGAGCTGTTTTTT; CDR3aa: CASSLDIRGADTGELFF
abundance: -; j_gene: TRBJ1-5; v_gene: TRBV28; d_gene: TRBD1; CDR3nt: TGTGCCAGCAGTCCCCAGACAGGGAATCAGCCCCAGCATTTT; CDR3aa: CASSPQTGNQPQHF
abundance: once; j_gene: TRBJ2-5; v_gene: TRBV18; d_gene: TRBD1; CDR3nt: TGTGCCAGCTCACCGACAGGGGAGACCCAGTACTTC; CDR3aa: CASSPTGETQYF
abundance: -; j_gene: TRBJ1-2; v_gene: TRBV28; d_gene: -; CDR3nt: TGTGCCAGCAGTTTACTTTCCCCCCTCGGCTACACCTTC; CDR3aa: CASSLLSPLGYTF